Shown below are 15 T cell receptor beta chains from a single sample sequenced in a study of blood T cell repertoires in COVID-19. Clones were sequenced by immunoSEQ multiplex PCR, and TCRdb holds only the in-frame ones, with some missing. The repertoire holds around 35,000 clones, with more than 80% as singletons. Sequences were obtained from peripheral blood. Receptor source: a human donor in a cohort sampled during active COVID-19.

The chain is built from TRBV10-2 and TRBJ2-1, with D unclear. From germline, CDR1 is WSHSY and CDR2 SAAADI. The CDR3 has 14 amino acids. V lost 8 bases, J lost 0 bases, and 11 bases lay in between. The CDR3 coding sequence is TGCGCCAGCGGTAGCCTAAGCTCCTACAATGAGCAGTTCTTC. Its translation: CASGSLSSYNEQFF.

The rearrangement joins TRBV6-1 to TRBJ1-6; unclear D gene. Germline V gives CDR1 MNHNS, CDR2 SASEGT. The CDR3 extends over 16 amino acids. V lost 3 bases and J lost 6, with 15 bases in between. The CDR3 here is CASSDEFYSSNSPLHF. The CDR3 nucleotides are TGTGCCAGCAGTGACGAGTTCTACTCGTCTAATTCACCCCTCCACTTT.

This clone was recorded once. The chain is built from TRBV2 and TRBJ2-7; possibly TRBD1 for D (6 bases). Germline V CDR1 and CDR2: SNHLY, FYNNEI. This CDR3 comprises 16 residues. V was shortened by 4 bases and J by 0 bases, with 16 bases between the two germline ends. CDR3 coding DNA: TGTGCCAGCAGTGGAGGTCAGGGGAGCTACTCCTACGAGCAGTACTTC. Its translation: CASSGGQGSYSYEQYF.

The chain has TRBV5-1 and TRBJ2-1, with 7 bases identical to TRBD1. Germline V CDR1 and CDR2: SGHRS, YFSETQ. V shed 2 bases and J 4 bases; nucleotides not matched to a gene: 12. CDR3 length equals 17 residues. CDR3 bases: TGCGCCAGCAGCTTTGGTCTGGGCCGGGACAGTTACAATGAGCAGTTCTTC. Amino acids: CASSFGLGRDSYNEQFF.

The gene calls are TRBV7-6 and TRBJ2-1, with TRBD2 as a possible D gene (6 bases). V was cut by 0 bases and J by 2 bases, with 11 bases left in between. Germline CDR1 and CDR2: SGHVS and FNYEAQ. The CDR3 has 16 amino acids. The CDR3 protein is CASSLAVSGPYNEQFF. CDR3 DNA sequence: TGTGCCAGCAGCTTAGCGGTTAGCGGTCCCTACAATGAGCAGTTCTTC.

Here the CDR3 DNA reads TGTGCCAGTAGATCACAGGGGAGAGGTGAGACCCAGTACTTC. Translated: CASRSQGRGETQYF. This sequence joins TRBV19 and TRBJ2-5; TRBD1 matches at 7 bases. CDR3 size: 14 residues. Per germline, CDR1 LNHDA and CDR2 SQIVND (reference sequence). The junction had 9 bases not matched to a gene; V was cut back by 6 bases and J by 5 bases.

As to this clone: A junction end diverges from the germline sequence, so it may reflect a read error. This sample also contains other DNA sequences that code for the same CDR3. The rearrangement uses TRBV6-2 or TRBV6-3 and TRBJ1-1, with TRBD1 identical over 9 bases. Germline CDR1 MNHEY, CDR2 SVGEGT. The CDR3 spans 14 residues. The CDR3 DNA follows: TGTGCTAGCAGTTGGGACAGGGTGAACACTGAAGCTTTCTTT. Its translation: CASSWDRVNTEAFF.

This clone came up once. This chain uses TRBV5-1 with TRBJ2-7; the D is unclear. The CDR3 extends over 13 amino acids. The germline V gene encodes CDR1 SGHRS and CDR2 YFSETQ. V was shortened by 0 bases and J by 4 bases, with 8 bases between the two germline ends. For the CDR3, the DNA is TGCGCCAGCAGCTTGGCCACGGGTTACGAGCAGTACTTC. Its translation: CASSLATGYEQYF.

The chain carries TRBV13 and TRBJ1-2; the match to TRBD1 covers 8 bases. The CDR3 runs to 14 residues. With 4 bases clipped from V and 8 bases from J, the junction kept 9 bases outside the gene matches. Germline CDR1 reads PRHDT; CDR2 reads FYEKMQ (reference sequence). CDR3: CASSSGTGMKGYTF. In DNA form, the CDR3 reads TGTGCCAGCAGCTCCGGGACAGGAATGAAAGGCTACACCTTC.

The rearrangement joins TRBV18 to TRBJ2-1; TRBD2 matches at 8 bases. Germline lookup yields CDR1 KGHSH and CDR2 LQKENI. With 1 base clipped from V and 3 bases from J, the junction kept 2 bases outside the gene matches. This CDR3 is 15 amino acids long. This CDR3 is CASSPLTSGYNEQFF. CDR3 in DNA: TGTGCCAGCTCACCACTTACTAGCGGCTACAATGAGCAGTTCTTC.

J is TRBJ2-7 and V is TRBV10-1; D remains unclear. CDR3 length: 15 residues. Trimming cost V 0 bases and J 2 bases, with 11 bases left between them. Germline CDR1 reads WNHNN; CDR2 reads SYGVQD (reference sequence). The CDR3 bases are TGCGCCAGCAGTGAGTCGAGGTCAGCTACCTACGAGCAGTACTTC. Residues: CASSESRSATYEQYF.

V is TRBV5-1 and J is TRBJ1-3, with 8 nucleotides matching TRBD1. The CDR3 has 16 amino acids. Germline values: CDR1 SGHRS, CDR2 YFSETQ. Trimming took 4 bases from V and 0 from J; bases not matched to a gene: 6. In DNA form, the CDR3 reads TGCGCCAGCAGCGGAAGGACAGGGCTCTCTGGAAACACCATATATTTT. This sequence encodes CASSGRTGLSGNTIYF.

The chain joins TRBV2 to TRBJ1-6, with D possibly matching TRBD1 (5 bases). In germline, CDR1 is SNHLY, CDR2 FYNNEI. With 5 bases removed from V and 8 bases from J, the gap between germline ends came to 10 bases. The CDR3 runs to 13 residues. The CDR3, as DNA: TGTGCCAGCAGTCGGCAGGGCCATTCACCCCTCCACTTT. Protein product: CASSRQGHSPLHF.

The chain recombines TRBV6-5 with TRBJ2-5; 11 bases line up with TRBD2. Germline CDR1 reads MNHEY; CDR2 reads SVGAGI. CDR3 length equals 16 residues. The V gene end was trimmed by 0 bases and the J gene end by 2 bases; junction bases not matched to a gene: 2. CDR3 in amino acids: CASSYSGLAEQETQYF. The CDR3, as DNA: TGTGCCAGCAGTTACTCGGGACTAGCGGAACAAGAGACCCAGTACTTC.

The chain recombines TRBV6-5 with TRBJ1-1; D gene unclear. The CDR3 totals 13 residues. Germline V gives CDR1 MNHEY, CDR2 SVGAGI. The germline V and J ends were trimmed by 3 bases and 5 bases, with 10 bases remaining between them. CDR3 region: CASSYGTGTEAFF. In DNA form, the CDR3 reads TGTGCCAGCAGTTATGGTACCGGGACTGAAGCTTTCTTT.